This T cell receptor (beta chain) was profiled in a study of TIL therapy for anti-PD-1-resistant metastatic lung cancer. This sample's time point: pre-treatment sample, taken before nivolumab and TIL therapy. The libraries were made with immunoSEQ v3. Produced via immunoSEQ multiplex PCR; TCRdb's table is partial and in-frame only. This table holds tens of thousands of clones, about 70% found once. Study outcomes and limitations: This highly selected cohort may not generalize to typical lung cancer patients.

This CDR3 spans 16 amino acids. V lost 4 bases to trimming and J lost 4 bases; unmatched junction nucleotides: 10. CDR1 is MNHEY and CDR2 is SVGAGI in the germline V gene. As to this clone: Its specificity is not known.

The gene calls are TRBV6-5 and TRBJ1-2; 9 bases align to TRBD1. The TCR sequence derives from a woman aged 25 to 80 with non-small cell lung cancer. The specimen comprised blood, sampled at baseline. DNA for the CDR3: TGTGCCAGCAGTTCCACCGGGACAGGGTTATTCTATGGCTACACCTTC. Translating it yields CASSSTGTGLFYGYTF.